A single sample is the source of the 9 T cell receptor beta chains below, sequenced in a study of vaccination effects on CD4 cells after COVID-19. TCRdb's copy holds only in-frame clones and misses some; the assay was immunoSEQ multiplex PCR. The profile covers 50,000 to 75,000 clones, with 80% to 90% appearing a single time and 2.5% taken by the ten largest. These receptors' antigens are unknown. Viral peptide pool expansion of antigen-specific CD4+ T cells preceded sequencing in the ViraFEST assay. Cells that had been cultured for less than 13 days were the source of isolated CD4+ T cells. The sequences come from CD4+ T cells from PBMCs cultured with HCoV-229E spike peptides, collected before COVID-19 vaccination. The receptors derive from a human donor who received a COVID-19 vaccine.

The rearrangement joins TRBV18 to TRBJ2-5; no firm D call. The V gene's germline CDR1 is KGHSH and CDR2 LQKENI. CDR3 length: 14 residues. Trimming left V 6 bases short and J 5 bases short, with 16 bases between. The CDR3 is CASSPSPQIETQYF. The CDR3 coding sequence is TGTGCCAGCTCCCCCTCCCCGCAGATCGAGACCCAGTACTTC. The variable domain in full, completed from reference TRBV18 and TRBJ2-5, reads NAGVMQNPRHLVRRRGQEARLRCSPMKGHSHVYWYRQLPEEGLKFMVYLQKENIIDESGMPKERFSAEFPKEGPSILRIQQVVRGDSAAYFCASSPSPQIETQYFGPGTRLLVL.

This clone was seen only once. J is TRBJ1-3 and V is TRBV9; possible D gene TRBD1, 6 bases. V was pared by 1 base and J by 0 bases, with 11 bases between. Germline lookup yields CDR1 SGDLS and CDR2 YYNGEE. This CDR3 has 16 residues. CDR3 DNA sequence: TGTGCCAGCAGCGTACTAGGGACATTCTCTGGAAACACCATATATTTT. Protein: CASSVLGTFSGNTIYF.

The chain is built from TRBV12-3 or TRBV12-4 and TRBJ2-3; 7 bases match TRBD2. The CDR3 contains 13 residues. With V trimmed by 7 bases and J by 8 bases, 9 bases remained unmatched. This CDR3 reads CASNPGLGRTQYF. Here the CDR3 DNA reads TGTGCCAGCAACCCAGGACTAGGGCGTACGCAGTATTTT.

The V and J genes are TRBV6-6 and TRBJ2-1, with 13 nucleotides matching TRBD2. The CDR3 has 16 residues. In germline, CDR1 is MNHNY, CDR2 SVGAGI (reference sequence). Unmatched junction bases numbered 5, after V lost 5 bases and J lost 4 bases. Here the CDR3 reads CASSPTSGGAYNEQFF. The CDR3 DNA reads as TGTGCCAGCAGTCCTACTAGCGGGGGGGCGTACAATGAGCAGTTCTTC.

The J gene is TRBJ1-3, the V gene TRBV7-2; D might be TRBD1 (6 bases). Germline CDR1 is SGHTA and CDR2 is FQGNSA. The V end lost 5 bases, the J end lost 10 bases, and 21 bases lay between the germline ends. There are 15 residues in the CDR3. Here the CDR3 reads CASSPPRGQVGTIYF. The DNA for the CDR3 is TGTGCCAGCAGCCCCCCTCGGGGGCAGGTTGGAACCATATATTTT.

This clone turned up a few times. V is TRBV2 and J is TRBJ1-5; D call uncertain. Trimming took off 7 bases at V and 4 bases at J, with 14 bases between the two ends. The CDR3 covers 14 residues. The germline CDR1 and CDR2 sequences are SNHLY and FYNNEI. The CDR3 nucleotides read TGTGCCAGCACGCGGGGAATGGAGAATCAGCCCCAGCATTTT. It codes for CASTRGMENQPQHF.

This chain joins TRBV5-6 and TRBJ1-3, with D possibly TRBD1 on 6 matching bases. Germline CDR1 reads SGHDT; CDR2 reads YYEEEE. This CDR3 is 16 amino acids long. Trimming took off 0 bases at V and 8 bases at J, with 18 bases between the two ends. The CDR3 coding sequence is TGTGCCAGCAGCTTGGTGCTGACACAGGGTACAGACACCATATATTTT. As protein: CASSLVLTQGTDTIYF. Supplemented by reference TRBV5-6 and TRBJ1-3, the full variable domain reads DAGVTQSPTHLIKTRGQQVTLRCSPKSGHDTVSWYQQALGQGPQFIFQYYEEEERQRGNFPDRFSGHQFPNYSSELNVNALLLGDSALYLCASSLVLTQGTDTIYFGEGSWLTVV.

The rearrangement uses TRBV6-5 and TRBJ2-1; a possible D gene is TRBD2 (6 bases). V was shortened by 2 bases and J by 4 bases, with 15 bases between the two germline ends. The CDR3 is 16 residues long. CDR1 MNHEY and CDR2 SVGAGI come from the germline V gene. In DNA, the CDR3 is TGTGCCAGCAGTTACCGCAGGCTGCGGGATTACAATGAGCAGTTCTTC. It encodes CASSYRRLRDYNEQFF.

The chain employs TRBV24-1 and TRBJ2-4, with TRBD1 identical over 10 bases. With V trimmed by 5 bases and J by 5 bases, 5 bases remained unmatched. The CDR3 covers 15 residues. Germline CDR1 is KGHDR and CDR2 is SFDVKD. The CDR3 sequence is CATSATGTGENIQYF. In DNA form, the CDR3 reads TGTGCCACCAGTGCCACCGGGACAGGGGAAAACATTCAGTACTTC.